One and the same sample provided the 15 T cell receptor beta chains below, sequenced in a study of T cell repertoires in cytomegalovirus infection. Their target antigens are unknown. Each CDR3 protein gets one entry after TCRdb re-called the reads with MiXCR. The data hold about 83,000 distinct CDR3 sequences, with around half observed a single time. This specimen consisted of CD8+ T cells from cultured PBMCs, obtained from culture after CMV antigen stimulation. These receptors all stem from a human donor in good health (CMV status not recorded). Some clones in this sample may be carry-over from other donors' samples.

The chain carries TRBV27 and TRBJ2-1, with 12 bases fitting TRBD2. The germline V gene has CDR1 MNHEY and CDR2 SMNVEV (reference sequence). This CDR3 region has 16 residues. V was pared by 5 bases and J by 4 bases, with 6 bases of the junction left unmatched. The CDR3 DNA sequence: TGTGCCAGCAGTCTGACTAGCGGGAGCCCATACAATGAGCAGTTCTTC. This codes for CASSLTSGSPYNEQFF.

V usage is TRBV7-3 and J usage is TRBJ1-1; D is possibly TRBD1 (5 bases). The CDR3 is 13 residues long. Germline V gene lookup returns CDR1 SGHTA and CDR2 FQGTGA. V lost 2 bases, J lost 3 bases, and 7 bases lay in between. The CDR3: CASSLVGDTEAFF. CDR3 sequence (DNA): TGTGCCAGCAGCTTAGTAGGGGACACTGAAGCTTTCTTT.

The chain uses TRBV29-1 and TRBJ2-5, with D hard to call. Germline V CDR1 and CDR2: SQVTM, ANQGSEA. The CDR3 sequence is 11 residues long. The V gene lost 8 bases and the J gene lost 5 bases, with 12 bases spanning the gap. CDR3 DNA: TGCAGCATTCTAAAGCAGGAGACCCAGTACTTC. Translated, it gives CSILKQETQYF. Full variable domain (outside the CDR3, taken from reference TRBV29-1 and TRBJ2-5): SAVISQKPSRDICQRGTSLTIQCQVDSQVTMMFWYRQQPGQSLTLIATANQGSEATYESGFVIDKFPISRPNLTFSTLTVSNMSPEDSSIYLCSILKQETQYFGPGTRLLVL.

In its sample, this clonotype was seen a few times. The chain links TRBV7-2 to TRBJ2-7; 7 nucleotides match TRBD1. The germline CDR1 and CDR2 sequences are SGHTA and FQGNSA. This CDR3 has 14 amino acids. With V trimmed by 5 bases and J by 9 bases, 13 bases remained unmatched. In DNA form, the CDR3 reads TGTGCCAGCAGCCGGGGACAGACCCCTACTTGGCAGTACTTC. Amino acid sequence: CASSRGQTPTWQYF.

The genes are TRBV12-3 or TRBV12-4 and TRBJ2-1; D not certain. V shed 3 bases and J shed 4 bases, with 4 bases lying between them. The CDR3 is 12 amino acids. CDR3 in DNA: TGTGCCAGCAGTTTGAGTTACAATGAGCAGTTCTTC. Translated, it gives CASSLSYNEQFF.

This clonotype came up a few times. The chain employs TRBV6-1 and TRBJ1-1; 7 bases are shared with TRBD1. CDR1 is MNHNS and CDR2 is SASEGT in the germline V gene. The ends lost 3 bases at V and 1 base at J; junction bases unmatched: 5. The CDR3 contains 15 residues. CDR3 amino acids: CASSDLRTGNTEAFF. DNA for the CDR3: TGTGCCAGCAGTGATCTTCGGACAGGGAACACTGAAGCTTTCTTT.

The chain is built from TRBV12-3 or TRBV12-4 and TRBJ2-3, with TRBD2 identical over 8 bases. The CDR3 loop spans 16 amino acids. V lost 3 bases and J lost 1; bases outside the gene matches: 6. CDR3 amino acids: CASSFSTRGGTDTQYF. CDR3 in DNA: TGTGCCAGCAGTTTCTCAACGCGGGGGGGCACAGATACGCAGTATTTT.

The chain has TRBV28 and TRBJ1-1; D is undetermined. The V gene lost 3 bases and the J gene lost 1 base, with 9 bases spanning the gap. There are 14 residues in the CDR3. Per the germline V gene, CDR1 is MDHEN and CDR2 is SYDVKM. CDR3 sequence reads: CASSFAQKNTEAFF. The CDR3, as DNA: TGTGCCAGCAGTTTTGCCCAGAAGAACACTGAAGCTTTCTTT.

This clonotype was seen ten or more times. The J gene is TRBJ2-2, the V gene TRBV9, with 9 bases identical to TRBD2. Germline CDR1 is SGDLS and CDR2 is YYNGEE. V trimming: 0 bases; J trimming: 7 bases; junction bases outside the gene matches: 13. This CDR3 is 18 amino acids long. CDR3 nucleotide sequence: TGTGCCAGCAGCGTAGTCCCACTCGGACTAGCGTCTAACGGGGAGCTGTTTTTT. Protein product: CASSVVPLGLASNGELFF.

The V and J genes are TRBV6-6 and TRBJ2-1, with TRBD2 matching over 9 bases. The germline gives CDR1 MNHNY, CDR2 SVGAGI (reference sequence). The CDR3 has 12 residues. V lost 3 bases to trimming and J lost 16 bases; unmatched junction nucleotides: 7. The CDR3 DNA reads TGTGCCAGCAGTTATTCCCAGCGGGAGGCCTTCTTC. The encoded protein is CASSYSQREAFF.

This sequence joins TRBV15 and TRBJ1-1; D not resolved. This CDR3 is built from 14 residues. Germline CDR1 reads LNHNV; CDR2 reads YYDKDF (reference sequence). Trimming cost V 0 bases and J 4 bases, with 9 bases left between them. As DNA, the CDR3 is TGTGCCACCAGCAGAGATCGGGCGGGCACTGAAGCTTTCTTT. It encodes CATSRDRAGTEAFF.

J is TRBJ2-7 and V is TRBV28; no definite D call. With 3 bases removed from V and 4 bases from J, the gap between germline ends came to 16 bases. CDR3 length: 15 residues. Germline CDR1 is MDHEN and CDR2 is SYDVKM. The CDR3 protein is CASSLGRRLRYEQYF. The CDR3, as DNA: TGTGCCAGCAGTTTGGGTAGGAGACTCAGGTACGAGCAGTACTTC.

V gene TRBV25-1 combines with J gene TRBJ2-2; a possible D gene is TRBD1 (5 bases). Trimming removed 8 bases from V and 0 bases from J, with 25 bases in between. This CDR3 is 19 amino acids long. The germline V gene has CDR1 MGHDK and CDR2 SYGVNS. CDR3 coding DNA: TGTGCCAGCGGAACACCCGGCCATCGCTCACAGGCGAACACCGGGGAGCTGTTTTTT. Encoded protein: CASGTPGHRSQANTGELFF. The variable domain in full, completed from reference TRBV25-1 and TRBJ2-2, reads EADIYQTPRYLVIGTGKKITLECSQTMGHDKMYWYQQDPGMELHLIHYSYGVNSTEKGDLSSESTVSRIRTEHFPLTLESARPSHTSQYLCASGTPGHRSQANTGELFFGEGSRLTVL.

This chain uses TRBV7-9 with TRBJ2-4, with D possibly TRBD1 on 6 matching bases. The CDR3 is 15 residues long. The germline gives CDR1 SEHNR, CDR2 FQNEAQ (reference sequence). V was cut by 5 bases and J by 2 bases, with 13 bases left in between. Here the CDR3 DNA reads TGTGCCAGCAGCCACCACAGGGAGACCAAAAACATTCAGTACTTC. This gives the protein CASSHHRETKNIQYF. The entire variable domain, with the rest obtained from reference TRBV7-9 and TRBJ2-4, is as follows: DTGVSQNPRHKITKRGQNVTFRCDPISEHNRLYWYRQTLGQGPEFLTYFQNEAQLEKSRLLSDRFSAERPKGSFSTLEIQRTEQGDSAMYLCASSHHRETKNIQYFGAGTRLSVL.

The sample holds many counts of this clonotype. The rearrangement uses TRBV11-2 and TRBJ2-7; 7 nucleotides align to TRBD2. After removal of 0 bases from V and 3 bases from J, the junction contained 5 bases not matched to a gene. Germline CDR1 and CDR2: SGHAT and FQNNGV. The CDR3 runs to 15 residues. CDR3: CASSLDGASGYEQYF. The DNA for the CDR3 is TGTGCCAGCAGCTTAGATGGTGCTAGCGGCTACGAGCAGTACTTC.